This TCR beta chain comes out of a study of Graves' ophthalmopathy and Graves' hyperthyroidism. This clonotype has a count of ten or more. The germline gives CDR1 SGDLS, CDR2 YYNGEE. This CDR3 has 14 residues. Losses at the gene ends were 3 bases for V and 2 bases for J; bases not matched to a gene: 5. The diagnostic workup employed clinical symptoms, serum thyroxine, TRAb, thyroid ultrasound and orbital computed tomography. TCR beta CDR3 regions were amplified from RNA transcripts. First-round RT-PCR employed HTBI primers, with a second-round multiplex PCR after it. In TCRdb, the multiplex PCR reads were re-called with MiXCR into one record per CDR3 protein. The sample holds under 800,000 distinct CDR3 sequences, 22% seen once.

This TCR derives from a woman between 18 and 29 years old with stable Graves' hyperthyroidism. Some clones in this sample may be carry-over from other donors' samples. The gene calls are TRBV9 and TRBJ2-7; TRBD2 matches at 7 bases. The sample was peripheral blood. CDR3 sequence reads: CASSAGLVPYEQYF. Written as DNA, the CDR3 is TGTGCCAGCAGCGCCGGACTAGTTCCCTACGAGCAGTACTTC.